This T cell receptor (beta chain) was recorded in a study of cytomegalovirus exposure and HLA in healthy donors (dated by TCRdb to between 2016 and 2019). Notes on the research overall: An earlier analysis of approximately 640 of the donors reported approximately 300 Gb of sequence data and around 120 million unique TCR beta sequences from 150 million to 200 million T cells. Among 398 genotyped donors of the cohort, an average of roughly 240,000 unique TCR beta nucleotide sequences were sequenced per donor, about a sixth of them non-productive. Because of strong linkage in the cohort, five DR-DQ haplotypes were treated as single units for association and clustering. In a later genetic analysis, genome-wide SNP genotypes for about three fifths of the roughly 670 donors were used, and that subset was treated as a discovery cohort. HLA typing included class I and class II loci at four-digit resolution. In a later analysis, previously published TCR beta repertoires from 600 to 850 donors were re-analyzed and high-resolution HLA genotyping was added so that TCR occurrence patterns could be studied. Donor age, sex, ethnicity and CMV serostatus were compiled alongside the repertoire data. In an earlier analysis of roughly 600 of the donors, high-throughput TCR beta sequencing was used to judge whether each TCR beta V gene segment behaved as functional or pseudogenic. Among the approximately 400 genotyped donors, about 83% belonged to the genetic ancestry cluster associated with self-reported Caucasian donors. Along with the approximately 620-subject first cohort, a separate validation cohort of over a hundred different subjects was used. The study aimed to test whether cataloging public T cell receptors could reveal signatures of past pathogen exposure. Rather than using new phenotypic data, the later analysis identified candidate immune exposures from TCR beta sequences and from how often those sequences occurred across donors. An early release that covered approximately 600 HLA-typed donors contained approximately 300 gigabases of sequencing data and tens of millions of unique TCR sequences. Typing coverage varied by locus: roughly 620-640 donors for A, B, C, DRB1 and DQB1; 522 for DQA1; nearly 610 for DPA1; approximately 470 for DPB1. To predict cytomegalovirus infection status, the study combined high-throughput TCR immunosequencing, statistical association of individual TCRs with disease status, and machine learning. Every discovery cohort repertoire had been produced on one sequencing platform. The study used immunosequencing to profile the T cell repertoires of more than 650 subjects and linked those repertoires to cytomegalovirus serostatus. Points the paper makes about the study in general: A later analysis associated 15,000 or so TCR beta sequences with specific HLA alleles at a false discovery rate of 0.05. The authors suggested that the approach could potentially be generalized to other disease states and immunological phenotypes. Most TCR sequences were seen in very few donors, while some public TCRs were found in many individuals. A further reported finding was that TCR beta sequences accurately predicted the HLA-A and HLA-B alleles for most subjects in the first cohort. A later analysis found that HLA-associated TCR beta chains were more clonally expanded and had lower generation probabilities than equally common non-associated chains. An association between a missense DCLRE1C variant and V-gene and J-gene trimming of TCR beta chains was found in a later genetic analysis and replicated in an independent cohort. A group of highly shared sequence variants was considered likely to be a technical artifact of the sequencing pipeline. Presence/absence analyses assumed roughly uniform sequencing depth across donors, an assumption that may not hold. In both the original and validation cohorts, the classifier was reported to diagnose cytomegalovirus status with high specificity and sensitivity. Immune exposure information for the cohort was limited to CMV serostatus. The earlier analysis of some 560 of the donors excluded some 15 rarely observed V segments, including chromosome 9 orphons, because counts were too low. Because some donors lacked HLA typing at each locus, the association tests relied only on the typed subset. Strong co-occurrence of HLA alleles, especially DR and DQ, made assigning TCR associations to individual alleles difficult. In a later genetic analysis, fewer N-insertions in productive TCRs were reported among donors in an Asian-associated ancestry cluster than the roughly 700-donor mean. In a later analysis, several top co-occurrence clusters were reported to appear linked to parvovirus B19, influenza, CMV and Epstein-Barr virus. According to a later analysis, TCR association rates differed among HLA loci, with DRB1 alleles showing the most associated TCRs and HLA-C alleles showing the fewest. Three of the identified cytomegalovirus-associated TCR beta chains were confirmed in vitro to be specific for cytomegalovirus antigens. A later analysis found that most CMV-associated TCR beta chains appeared HLA-restricted, with HLA associations seemingly driven largely by CMV exposure. Linkage disequilibrium might explain the correlated functional status among segregating V segments, but an unknown experimental factor could not be excluded. Broadly in line with IMGT annotations, most TCR beta V segments showed up in productive rearrangements about 90% or about 30% of the time in an earlier analysis of around 600 of the donors. The 87-base-pair reads could not distinguish some IMGT-functional V segments, including TRBV6-2 and TRBV6-3, so those segments were excluded. The study listed approximately 150 TCR beta chains as associated with cytomegalovirus. Only TCR beta chains were sequenced in this cohort, and the absence of alpha or paired-chain data limited detectable features.

Libraries were built with the immunoSEQ multiplex PCR assay. For the multiplex PCR, a mixture combining 60 forward primers for TCR Vbeta segments and 13 reverse primers for TCR Jbeta segments was used. A multiplex PCR assay on genomic DNA amplified the CDR3 region of rearranged TCR beta genes. On the Illumina HiSeq System, the amplified TCR beta libraries were sequenced as 87-base-pair reads. As for the original processing: In a later analysis, tens of millions of unique TCR beta chains were counted across the 500 to 700 repertoires, and roughly 11 million of these chains were shared by at least two donors. Raw reads were error-corrected and collapsed into unique sequences by a nearest-neighbor algorithm in which closely related sequences were merged to remove PCR and sequencing errors. To assign V, D and J gene segments, CDR3 sequences were aligned to IMGT reference sequences. Each retained sequence needed at least a six-nucleotide match to both a V gene segment and a J gene segment. A rearrangement was called productive if the CDR3 had no stop codons and remained in frame with V and J, and every other rearrangement was called non-productive. Following IMGT convention, CDR3 was defined as the stretch from the second conserved V-encoded cysteine up to the conserved J-encoded phenylalanine. The earlier analysis of some 600 of the donors excluded sequences that lacked an unambiguous match to a single V gene segment. An earlier analysis of several hundred of the donors called V segments functional above 56.7% productive rearrangements and segregating when the between-donor standard deviation exceeded 5%. A statistical classification framework was built for diagnosing cytomegalovirus status from the catalog of TCR beta chain sequences. In a later analysis, V and J genes were assigned by comparing TCR nucleotide sequences against IMGT/GENE-DB human TR gene sequences. Using the TCRdist pipeline, a later analysis assigned CDR3 sequences along with most-parsimonious VDJ recombination scenarios. In a later analysis, each TCR beta chain was defined by its CDR3 amino acid sequence together with its V-gene family, and reads without a unique V-gene family were excluded. As a way to deal with suspected cross-contamination and a sequencing artifact, a later analysis dropped 592 nucleotide sequences that were highly shared and had low generation probability. In a later analysis, a clonal expansion index for each public chain was calculated from normalized within-repertoire ranks of inferred template counts. A later analysis computed generation probabilities with a VDJ recombination model fitted to out-of-frame rearrangements, and checked the results against IGoR. Hypergeometric tests were used in a later analysis to score TCR-TCR, TCR-HLA and TCR-CMV co-occurrence, with a repertoire-size bias correction applied to the TCR pairs. A later analysis estimated false discovery rates by permuting HLA or CMV assignments 20 times. In a later analysis, co-occurring TCRs were grouped using DBSCAN, and TCRdist sequence similarity was added for clustering within HLA-allele-positive subsets. Repertoires with fewer than 30,000 or more than 120,000 public chains, plus five repertoires with anomalous nucleotide sharing, were excluded from co-occurrence clustering. TCRdb took over this immuneACCESS table, retaining in-frame rearrangements with V and J assigned. Such tables are incomplete; in checked studies, under half of the missing clones stem from an unresolved V gene, and the remainder is unexplained. V and J calls and clone size are copied from that table; D and trimming were computed from the DNA. The sample table shows about 160,000 clones, and 70% to 80% are seen once. The ten largest account for 0.7% to 0.8% of the sample.

The CDR3 spans 15 residues, from the cysteine through the phenylalanine. Only the CDR3 region is kept as DNA, spanning 45 bases read in frame from base 1. CDR1 is given as GTSNPN and CDR2 as SVGIG, both from the germline V gene (reference sequence). From V the trimming removes 0 bases and from J it removes 7 bases, while the gene matches leave 9 bases of the junction unaccounted for. The cohort consisted of 600 to 750 healthy bone marrow donors. At the time of sampling, every cohort member was nominally healthy, though immune exposures that went unrecorded were likely present. The donor was CMV seronegative and belonged to the group of 320 or so seronegative cohort members. Every donor gave a peripheral blood sample, and the peripheral blood mononuclear cells from that sample were used for TCR beta sequencing. Genomic DNA extraction from the blood cell samples was performed with the Qiagen DNeasy Blood Extraction Kit.

About this clone itself: Its recognized antigen is unknown. Base qualities are missing; no much larger clone stands one base away.

Sequencing was carried out using PBMCs. The clonotype was recovered from a female donor in good health and CMV-seronegative. The chain was built from TRBV30 and TRBJ2-7, with 10 middle bases fitting TRBD1. CDR3 sequence: CAWSVAGQGWKEQYF. The nucleotide sequence is TGTGCCTGGAGTGTAGCGGGACAGGGGTGGAAGGAGCAGTACTTC.